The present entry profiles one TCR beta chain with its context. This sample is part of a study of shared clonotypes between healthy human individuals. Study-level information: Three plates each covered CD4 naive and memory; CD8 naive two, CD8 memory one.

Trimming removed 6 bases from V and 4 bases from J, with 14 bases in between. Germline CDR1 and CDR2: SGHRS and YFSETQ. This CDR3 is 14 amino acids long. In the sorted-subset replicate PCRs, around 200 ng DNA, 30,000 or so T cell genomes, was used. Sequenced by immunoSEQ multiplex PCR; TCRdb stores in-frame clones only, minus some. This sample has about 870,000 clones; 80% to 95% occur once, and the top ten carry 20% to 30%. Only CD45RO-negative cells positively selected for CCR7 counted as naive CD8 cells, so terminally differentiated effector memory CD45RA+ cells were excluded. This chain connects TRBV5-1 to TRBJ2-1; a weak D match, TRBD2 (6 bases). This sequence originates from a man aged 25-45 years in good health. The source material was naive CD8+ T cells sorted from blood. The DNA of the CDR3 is TGCGCCAGCACCCTTAGCGGATTTTACAATGAGCAGTTCTTC. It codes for CASTLSGFYNEQFF.